One sample yielded the 13 T cell receptor beta chains listed below, sequenced in a study of shared clonotypes between healthy human individuals (dated by TCRdb to between 2020 and 2021). Library preparation was by the immunoSEQ multiplex PCR assay. TCRdb mirrors the immuneACCESS table, restricted to in-frame sequences. Some clones are absent from its copies; in checked studies, under half trace to an unresolved V gene, and the reason for the others is unknown. The sample yields 2 million to 2.5 million clones; 90% to 97% were counted once. The top ten clones comprise around 0.13% of the sample. Input material: naive CD4+ T cells sorted from blood. This specimen's cell subset or site label, interpreted: CD45RA+ positively selected. Receptors originate from a man younger than 30 in good health.

The gene calls are TRBV25-1 and TRBJ2-7; no definite D call. Germline CDR1 reads MGHDK; CDR2 reads SYGVNS. This CDR3 is built from 9 residues. Trimming removed 8 bases from V and 2 bases from J, with 1 base in between. The CDR3 here is CASPYEQYF. The DNA for the CDR3 is TGTGCCAGCCCCTACGAGCAGTACTTC.

The CDR3 nucleotides read TGTGCCAGCAGCTTAGGACAAGGTGGTGGGGCCAACGTCCTGACTTTC. It yields the protein CASSLGQGGGANVLTF. The J gene is TRBJ2-6, the V gene TRBV7-2; D ambiguous. This CDR3 contains 16 residues. Germline values: CDR1 SGHTA, CDR2 FQGNSA. Trimming stripped 1 base from V and 3 bases from J, with 10 bases between.

The chain recombines TRBV5-6 with TRBJ1-1; D gene unclear. The CDR3 totals 14 residues. From germline, CDR1 is SGHDT and CDR2 YYEEEE. Trimming shortened V by 5 bases and J by 1 base, and 12 bases separated the two germline ends. The CDR3 DNA reads TGTGCCAGCAGAAAACAATTCAAGAACACTGAAGCTTTCTTT. Its protein product is CASRKQFKNTEAFF.

The rearrangement links TRBV5-1 to TRBJ1-5; no clear D gene. There are 14 residues in the CDR3. The V gene lost 0 bases and the J gene lost 7 bases, with 11 bases spanning the gap. Germline V gives CDR1 SGHRS, CDR2 YFSETQ. The CDR3 region has the DNA TGCGCCAGCAGCTTGGGCCTGGAGGGCCAGCCCCAGCATTTT. Residues: CASSLGLEGQPQHF. The complete variable domain, with remaining parts taken from reference TRBV5-1 and TRBJ1-5, reads KAGVTQTPRYLIKTRGQQVTLSCSPISGHRSVSWYQQTPGQGLQFLFEYFSETQRNKGNFPGRFSGRQFSNSRSEMNVSTLELGDSALYLCASSLGLEGQPQHFGDGTRLSIL.

This chain connects TRBV19 to TRBJ1-6; D might be TRBD1 (5 bases). The CDR3 extends over 15 amino acids. V shed 3 bases and J shed 8 bases, with 14 bases lying between them. In germline, CDR1 is LNHDA, CDR2 SQIVND (reference sequence). CDR3 nucleotide sequence: TGTGCCAGTAGTATCTCGCTCGGGACGGATTCACCCCTCCACTTT. Encoded protein: CASSISLGTDSPLHF.

V gene TRBV2 combines with J gene TRBJ2-1; D perhaps matches TRBD2 (6 bases). The CDR3 has 13 residues. Germline lookup yields CDR1 SNHLY and CDR2 FYNNEI. With 11 bases removed from V and 4 bases from J, the gap between germline ends came to 15 bases. The chain's CDR3 is CAGKERVYNEQFF. CDR3 coding DNA: TGTGCCGGTAAAGAGCGGGTTTACAATGAGCAGTTCTTC. Full variable domain (outside the CDR3, taken from reference TRBV2 and TRBJ2-1): EPEVTQTPSHQVTQMGQEVILRCVPISNHLYFYWYRQILGQKVEFLVSFYNNEISEKSEIFDDQFSVERPDGSNFTLKIRSTKLEDSAMYFCAGKERVYNEQFFGPGTRLTVL.

The V and J genes are TRBV25-1 and TRBJ2-5; a possible D gene is TRBD1 (7 bases). V lost 5 bases to trimming and J lost 4 bases, with 17 bases between them. Germline lookup yields CDR1 MGHDK and CDR2 SYGVNS. This CDR3 is 15 amino acids long. The CDR3, as DNA: TGTGCCAGCAGTTTCCAGGCAGGGGGGATAGAGACCCAGTACTTC. Encoded protein: CASSFQAGGIETQYF. Complete variable domain (other parts from reference TRBV25-1 and TRBJ2-5): EADIYQTPRYLVIGTGKKITLECSQTMGHDKMYWYQQDPGMELHLIHYSYGVNSTEKGDLSSESTVSRIRTEHFPLTLESARPSHTSQYLCASSFQAGGIETQYFGPGTRLLVL.

The chain has TRBV15 and TRBJ1-1; 7 bases match TRBD1. The ends lost 5 bases at V and 0 bases at J; junction bases unmatched: 3. The germline CDR1 and CDR2 sequences are LNHNV and YYDKDF (reference sequence). The CDR3 has 14 amino acids. For the CDR3, the DNA is TGTGCCACCAGCCCGACAGGGTTGAACACTGAAGCTTTCTTT. Translated: CATSPTGLNTEAFF.

V usage is TRBV6-5 and J usage is TRBJ2-5; tentatively, D is TRBD1 or TRBD2 (5 bases each). The CDR3 covers 15 residues. V was shortened by 2 bases and J by 2 bases, with 12 bases between the two germline ends. CDR1 and CDR2 from the germline V gene are MNHEY and SVGAGI. For the CDR3, the DNA is TGTGCCAGCAGTTACGGATCAGGGAGACAAGAGACCCAGTACTTC. It yields the protein CASSYGSGRQETQYF.

CDR3 region: CSASSIYEQYF. Here the CDR3 DNA reads TGCAGTGCTAGTTCCATATATGAGCAGTACTTC. This sequence joins TRBV20-1 and TRBJ2-7; no clear D gene. The CDR3 spans 11 residues. The germline V and J ends were trimmed by 3 bases and 7 bases, with 10 bases remaining between them. Germline assignment: CDR1 DFQATT and CDR2 SNEGSKA (reference sequence).

With regard to this clone: Within the sample, other DNA sequences also encode this same CDR3. This chain uses TRBV7-9 with TRBJ2-5; D is possibly TRBD1 (6 bases). The CDR3 contains 14 residues. In germline, CDR1 is SEHNR, CDR2 FQNEAQ (reference sequence). Trimming shortened V by 0 bases and J by 1 base, and 6 bases separated the two germline ends. CDR3 DNA sequence: TGTGCCAGCAGCTTAGCAGGGGGCCAAGAGACCCAGTACTTC. This encodes CASSLAGGQETQYF.

Notes on this clone: This same CDR3 is encoded by further DNA sequences in the sample. The V call is TRBV6-5, the J call TRBJ2-6; D is undetermined. The ends were cut back, 0 bases at V and 0 bases at J, with 3 bases in the middle. Germline loops: CDR1 MNHEY, CDR2 SVGAGI. The CDR3 covers 15 residues. CDR3 DNA: TGTGCCAGCAGTTACTCTGCCTCTGGGGCCAACGTCCTGACTTTC. It translates to CASSYSASGANVLTF.

The chain recombines TRBV7-2 with TRBJ2-2; unclear D gene. Germline V gene data show CDR1 as SGHTA and CDR2 as FQGNSA. This CDR3 comprises 14 residues. The germline V and J ends were trimmed by 5 bases and 3 bases, with 10 bases remaining between them. CDR3 nucleotides: TGTGCCAGCAGCCCCAGACGCTACACCGGGGAGCTGTTTTTT. Translating gives CASSPRRYTGELFF.